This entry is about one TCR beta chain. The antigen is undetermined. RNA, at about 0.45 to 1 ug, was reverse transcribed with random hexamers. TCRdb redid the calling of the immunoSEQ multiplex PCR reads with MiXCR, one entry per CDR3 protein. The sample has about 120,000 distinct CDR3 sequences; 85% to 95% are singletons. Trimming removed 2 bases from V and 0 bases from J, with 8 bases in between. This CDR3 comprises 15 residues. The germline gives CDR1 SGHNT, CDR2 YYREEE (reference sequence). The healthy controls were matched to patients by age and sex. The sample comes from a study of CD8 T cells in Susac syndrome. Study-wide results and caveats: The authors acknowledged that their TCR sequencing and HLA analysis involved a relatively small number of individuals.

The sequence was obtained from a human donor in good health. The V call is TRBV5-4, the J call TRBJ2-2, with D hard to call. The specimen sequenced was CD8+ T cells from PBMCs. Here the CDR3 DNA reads TGTGCCAGCAGCTTAGAGCAGACGAACACCGGGGAGCTGTTTTTT. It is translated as CASSLEQTNTGELFF.